These 8 T cell receptor beta chains originate from one sample sequenced in a study of yellow fever vaccine responses in identical twins. TCRdb reprocessed the RT-PCR reads via MiXCR and lists one record per CDR3 protein. This repertoire shows 750 to 1,000 distinct CDR3 sequences, roughly 83% found once; its top ten account for approximately 22%. Specimen: T cells from blood (PBMCs), unsorted or a sorted subset (not recorded which), collected before or after yellow fever vaccination (not recorded which). The receptors come from a female donor who received the yellow fever vaccine.

The rearrangement uses TRBV28 and TRBJ1-5; no definite D call. The germline V and J ends were trimmed by 7 bases and 7 bases, with 20 bases remaining between them. The CDR3 loop spans 15 amino acids. Germline V lookup: CDR1 MDHEN, CDR2 SYDVKM. In DNA, the CDR3 is TGTGCCAGCAACCCCCCCACCCACCGTGGCCAGCCCCAGCATTTT. Its protein is CASNPPTHRGQPQHF.

V is TRBV15 and J is TRBJ2-3, with TRBD2 matching 12 bases. Per germline, CDR1 LNHNV and CDR2 YYDKDF (reference sequence). Unmatched junction bases numbered 7, after V lost 0 bases and J lost 3 bases. The CDR3 is made up of 18 amino acids. The CDR3 region is CATSRDTLAGGPTDTQYF. For the CDR3, the DNA is TGTGCCACCAGCAGAGATACGCTAGCGGGGGGGCCGACAGATACGCAGTATTTT.

V and J are TRBV6-1 and TRBJ2-5, with TRBD2 matching 11 bases. The CDR3 length is 16 residues. Germline CDR1 reads MNHNS; CDR2 reads SASEGT. The ends lost 6 bases at V and 4 bases at J; junction bases unmatched: 10. The CDR3, as DNA: TGTGCCAGCAGGAGCCAACTAGCGGGGGCAGCAGAGACCCAGTACTTC. Its protein product is CASRSQLAGAAETQYF.

The chain couples TRBV7-9 to TRBJ2-1, with a weak D call TRBD2 (5 bases). Germline loops: CDR1 SEHNR, CDR2 FQNEAQ (reference sequence). The CDR3 is 14 residues long. Trimming took 1 base from V and 5 from J, leaving 9 bases between them. CDR3 coding DNA: TGTGCCAGCAGCTTAGGGGTAGCGAACAATGAGCAGTTCTTC. Amino acids: CASSLGVANNEQFF.

V is TRBV7-3 and J is TRBJ2-1; 14 positions agree with TRBD2. This CDR3 is 15 amino acids long. V trimming: 5 bases; J trimming: 7 bases; junction bases outside the gene matches: 4. Germline V gene data show CDR1 as SGHTA and CDR2 as FQGTGA. The CDR3 DNA follows: TGTGCCAGCAGCCCGGGACTAGCGGGAGAAAATGAGCAGTTCTTC. Encoded protein: CASSPGLAGENEQFF.

The gene calls are TRBV10-3 and TRBJ2-1; TRBD2 might be the D (6 bases). The CDR3 extends over 13 amino acids. Trimming shortened V by 10 bases and J by 5 bases, and 15 bases separated the two germline ends. Germline V CDR1 and CDR2: ENHRY, SYGVKD. CDR3 DNA sequence: TGTGCCACGGAACTAGCTCCCAACAATGAGCAGTTCTTC. This sequence encodes CATELAPNNEQFF.

This clonotype was counted a few times. The rearrangement links TRBV10-1 to TRBJ1-5, with no clear D. This CDR3 spans 13 amino acids. V was trimmed by 6 bases and J by 5 bases, leaving 11 bases between them. The germline V gene has CDR1 WNHNN and CDR2 SYGVQD (reference sequence). The CDR3 DNA follows: TGCGCCAGCAGCTCGTCGGGGTATCAGCCCCAGCATTTT. Its translation: CASSSSGYQPQHF.

This clonotype was picked up a small number of times. The chain has TRBV4-1 and TRBJ1-2; 11 bases align to TRBD1. Trimming at V came to 0 bases and at J to 7 bases, leaving 4 bases not matched to a gene. This CDR3 is 15 amino acids long. Germline V gene sequence: CDR1 MGHRA, CDR2 YSYEKL. Written as DNA, the CDR3 is TGCGCCAGCAGCCAAGATGGACAGGGGGCTGGTGGCTACACCTTC. It encodes CASSQDGQGAGGYTF.